This note documents a single TCR beta chain sequence. Its antigen is as yet unknown. This table comes from immunoSEQ multiplex PCR, and its TCRdb copy is limited to in-frame clones, with some not included. This sample yields some 130,000 clones, of which more than 85% are seen a single time; over 7.5% belongs to the top ten. The source of the sample is a study of T cell responses to AZD1222 COVID-19 vaccine. The study's findings and limits: Vaccine-associated CD4 TCRs ranged over spike, dominating at 160-218 and 743-854. Among spike-specific TCRs, nearly half reportedly target unmutated variant regions. It was only a handful of AZD1222 recipients who were seropositive at baseline. Two doses of AZD1222 preceded a rise in Spike-specific TCR breadth and depth.

Source: peripheral blood, taken on day 0 of AZD1222 vaccination. The clonotype originates from an adult in good health.

The CDR3 loop is CASSNRTGTYGYTF. The CDR3 DNA reads as TGTGCCAGCAGCAACCGGACAGGGACCTATGGCTACACCTTC. This rearrangement joins TRBV5-4 to TRBJ1-2, with 8 positions matching TRBD1. The CDR3 consists of 14 residues. Trimming at V came to 4 bases and at J to 4 bases, leaving 6 bases not matched to a gene. CDR1 is SGHNT, CDR2 YYREEE, per germline (reference sequence).